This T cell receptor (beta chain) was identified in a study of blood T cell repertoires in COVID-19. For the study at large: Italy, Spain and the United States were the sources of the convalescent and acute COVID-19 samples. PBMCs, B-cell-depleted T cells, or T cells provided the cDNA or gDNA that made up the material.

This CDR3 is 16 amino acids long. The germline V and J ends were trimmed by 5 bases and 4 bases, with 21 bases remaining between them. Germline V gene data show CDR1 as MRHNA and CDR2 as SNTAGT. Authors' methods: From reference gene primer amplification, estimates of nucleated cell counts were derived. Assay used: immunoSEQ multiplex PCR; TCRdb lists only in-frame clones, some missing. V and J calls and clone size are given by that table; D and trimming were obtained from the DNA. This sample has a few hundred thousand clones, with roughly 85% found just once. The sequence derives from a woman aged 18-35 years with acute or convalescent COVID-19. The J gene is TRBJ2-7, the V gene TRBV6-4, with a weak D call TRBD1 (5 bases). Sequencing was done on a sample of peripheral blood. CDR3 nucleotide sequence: TGTGCCAGCAGTCCCAGGGCTGACGGTCGGCCATACGAGCAGTACTTC. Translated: CASSPRADGRPYEQYF.